This T cell receptor beta chain was retrieved from a study of T cell responses to AZD1222 COVID-19 vaccine. CDR1 MDHEN and CDR2 SYDVKM come from the germline V gene. The CDR3 has 11 residues. Deletions cut 7 bases from V and 4 bases from J, with 8 bases between. This table comes from immunoSEQ multiplex PCR, and its TCRdb copy is limited to in-frame clones, with some not included. The sample yields 89,000 or so clones, around 83% seen once. Regarding this clone: Antigen specificity is unknown.

Notes on the study in general: Epitopes outside B.1.351 and B.1.1.7 mutated regions reportedly drew nearly half of spike TCRs. Scientists sampled the repertoires only once the peak T cell response had passed.

The clonotype originates from an adult who received the AZD1222 COVID-19 vaccine. This chain connects TRBV28 to TRBJ2-7, with D hard to call. The sample consisted of peripheral blood, taken 28 days after the second AZD1222 dose. In DNA, the CDR3 is TGTGCCAGCAAGAAGTTTTACGAGCAGTACTTC. This encodes CASKKFYEQYF.